Listed here are 23 T cell receptor beta chains from one sample, sequenced in a study of circulating CD8 cells and anti-PD-1 response in melanoma (dated by TCRdb to about 2020). The instrument given in TCRdb is NextSeq 500. Starting from about 16 ng of total RNA, TCR libraries were made with the QIAseq Immune Repertoire RNA Library Kit, Human TCR Panel. Clones were called with MiXCR by TCRdb after fastp trimmed the public reads at Q25, and only in-frame beta chains were retained. Merged by CDR3 protein, the rows form single entries marked with the most common genes and DNA. The sample profile shows under 1,500 distinct CDR3 sequences; roughly 10% of them were found once. The ten most abundant clones make up more than 12% of the sample. Four subsets defined by PD-1 and/or TIGIT were sorted from live CD3+CD8+TCRalphabeta+ cells on a BD FACSAria II cell sorter. The sample was CD8+ T cells from PBMCs, taken at baseline or after one month of anti-PD-1 therapy (not recorded which). The receptor source for this set is a human donor with melanoma.

In this sample, this clonotype is medium-sized. The chain joins TRBV28 to TRBJ1-1, with D perhaps matching TRBD1 (5 bases). The ends were cut back, 6 bases at V and 1 base at J, with 9 bases in the middle. This CDR3 region has 13 residues. Germline CDR1 and CDR2: MDHEN and SYDVKM. DNA for the CDR3: TGTGCCAGCAGCCGACAGTCGAACACTGAAGCTTTCTTT. Amino acids: CASSRQSNTEAFF.

This clonotype qualifies as large. The chain employs TRBV14 and TRBJ1-2; D remains ambiguous. The CDR3 extends over 15 amino acids. Per the germline V gene, CDR1 is SGHDN and CDR2 is FVKESK. Trimming pared 2 bases from V and 8 bases from J, leaving 18 bases between. CDR3 loop: CASSQSGVTGRGYTF. Here the CDR3 DNA reads TGTGCCAGCAGCCAATCCGGGGTTACCGGACGGGGCTACACCTTC.

Judged by abundance, this clonotype is medium-sized. This rearrangement joins TRBV4-2 to TRBJ2-3; 12 nucleotides agree with TRBD2. The CDR3 is 21 amino acids. Germline V gives CDR1 LGHNA, CDR2 YNFKEQ. Trimming cost V 5 bases and J 3 bases; bases outside gene matches: 21. The CDR3 DNA reads as TGTGCCAGCAGCAGACCTAAGGGCGTGCCTAGCGGGGGGGCCGGTACAGATACGCAGTATTTT. Its translation is CASSRPKGVPSGGAGTDTQYF.

This clonotype was seen more than once but under ten times. V and J are TRBV19 and TRBJ2-7; no reliable D call. Germline V lookup: CDR1 LNHDA, CDR2 SQIVND (reference sequence). The CDR3 has 13 amino acids. V dropped 5 bases and J dropped 3 bases, with 11 bases sitting between them. The chain's CDR3 is CASSSWLGYEQYF. The CDR3 nucleotides are TGTGCCAGTAGTTCTTGGTTGGGCTACGAGCAGTACTTC.

This clonotype was recorded a few times. V is TRBV13 and J is TRBJ2-1; TRBD1 aligns across 11 bases. Germline lookup yields CDR1 PRHDT and CDR2 FYEKMQ (reference sequence). V lost 4 bases and J lost 10; bases outside the gene matches: 6. The CDR3 totals 14 residues. The chain's CDR3 is CASSWAGTGGEQFF. The CDR3 DNA reads TGTGCCAGCAGCTGGGCCGGGACAGGGGGGGAGCAGTTCTTC.

By frequency in the sample, this clonotype is large. The rearrangement joins TRBV19 to TRBJ1-1; TRBD1 might be the D (5 bases). This CDR3 comprises 13 residues. Germline CDR1 reads LNHDA; CDR2 reads SQIVND (reference sequence). Between the trimmed V and J ends, which lost 2 bases and 4 bases, there was a span of 8 bases. The CDR3 reads CASSIQGPTEAFF. CDR3 in DNA: TGTGCCAGTAGTATACAGGGCCCCACTGAAGCTTTCTTT.

This clonotype is classed as medium-sized. The rearrangement joins TRBV27 to TRBJ2-7; possibly TRBD1 or TRBD2 for D (5 bases each). Germline V CDR1 and CDR2: MNHEY, SMNVEV (reference sequence). Trimming shortened V by 6 bases and J by 2 bases, and 11 bases separated the two germline ends. This CDR3 region has 13 residues. This chain's CDR3 is CASRIVGAYEQYF. The CDR3 DNA is TGTGCCAGCAGAATAGTGGGGGCCTACGAGCAGTACTTC.

This clonotype is classed as medium-sized (0.01 to 0.1%). In nucleotides, the CDR3 is TGCGCCAGCAGCTTGTTAGCGGGGGCTATCGTTCCAGATACGCAGTATTTT. This codes for CASSLLAGAIVPDTQYF. The gene calls are TRBV5-1 and TRBJ2-3, with 9 bases identical to TRBD2. Trimming at V came to 1 base and at J to 4 bases, leaving 10 bases not matched to a gene. Germline V lookup: CDR1 SGHRS, CDR2 YFSETQ. CDR3 length: 17 amino acids. Combining the CDR3 with reference TRBV5-1 and TRBJ2-3 gives the whole variable domain KAGVTQTPRYLIKTRGQQVTLSCSPISGHRSVSWYQQTPGQGLQFLFEYFSETQRNKGNFPGRFSGRQFSNSRSEMNVSTLELGDSALYLCASSLLAGAIVPDTQYFGPGTRLTVL.

This clonotype is deemed medium-sized. The gene calls are TRBV27 and TRBJ1-1; TRBD1 matches at 9 bases. V dropped 7 bases and J dropped 2; count of bases not matched to a gene: 17. Germline V lookup: CDR1 MNHEY, CDR2 SMNVEV (reference sequence). This CDR3 has 18 amino acids. The DNA for the CDR3 is TGTGCCAGCAACACCCACCGGGACAGGGTAAGCCTCAACACTGAAGCTTTCTTT. Its protein is CASNTHRDRVSLNTEAFF.

Relative to its sample, this clonotype is medium-sized. This chain uses TRBV19 with TRBJ2-1; 9 bases map to TRBD2. Germline loops: CDR1 LNHDA, CDR2 SQIVND (reference sequence). The CDR3 sequence is 12 residues long. The V segment lost 10 bases and the J segment 7 bases; nucleotides outside the gene matches: 5. The CDR3 loop reads CATKTSGNEQFF. CDR3 nucleotides: TGTGCCACCAAGACTAGCGGAAATGAGCAGTTCTTC.

This clonotype was seen only a few times. The gene calls are TRBV23-1 and TRBJ1-5; D is unresolved. TRBV23-1 is known as an ORF, though its function is uncertain. This CDR3 is built from 14 residues. V was pared by 8 bases and J by 2 bases, with 13 bases between. The CDR3 here is CASGHKFGNQPQHF. The CDR3 DNA reads as TGCGCCAGCGGCCACAAGTTCGGCAATCAGCCCCAGCATTTT.

By share of the sample, this clonotype is medium-sized. The chain uses TRBV7-3 and TRBJ2-2; the D is unclear. This CDR3 comprises 13 residues. The V gene's germline CDR1 is SGHTA and CDR2 FQGTGA. V was pared by 5 bases and J by 7 bases, with 11 bases between. The CDR3 DNA reads as TGTGCCAGCAGCCCAACGGCGAGCGGGGAGCTGTTTTTT. Amino acid sequence: CASSPTASGELFF.

By frequency in the sample, this clonotype is hyperexpanded. This rearrangement joins TRBV27 to TRBJ2-3; 7 nucleotides agree with TRBD2. With 2 bases clipped from V and 1 base from J, the junction kept 0 bases outside the gene matches. CDR3 length: 14 amino acids. From germline, CDR1 is MNHEY and CDR2 SMNVEV (reference sequence). The CDR3 spells CASSLAGGTDTQYF. Here the CDR3 DNA reads TGTGCCAGCAGTTTAGCGGGGGGCACAGATACGCAGTATTTT.

This clonotype is medium-sized within its sample. The chain uses TRBV12-3 or TRBV12-4 and TRBJ2-4, with no clear D. The CDR3 sequence is 12 residues long. Trimming removed 5 bases at V and 4 bases at J, with 6 bases between. Here the CDR3 reads CASSGQKNIQYF. The CDR3 DNA reads TGTGCCAGCAGTGGGCAGAAAAACATTCAGTACTTC.

Sample share makes this clonotype medium-sized. The rearrangement joins TRBV27 to TRBJ1-1, with no clear D. This CDR3 has 13 amino acids. Trimming cost V 6 bases and J 1 base, with 9 bases left between them. Germline-derived CDR1 and CDR2 are MNHEY and SMNVEV (reference sequence). CDR3 region: CASSRWTNTEAFF. The CDR3 DNA sequence: TGTGCCAGCAGCCGTTGGACGAACACTGAAGCTTTCTTT.

This clonotype was seen a few times. The chain has TRBV15 and TRBJ2-5; 8 positions agree with TRBD1. The V gene end was trimmed by 4 bases and the J gene end by 3 bases; junction bases not matched to a gene: 4. This CDR3 comprises 14 residues. CDR1 is LNHNV, CDR2 YYDKDF, per germline (reference sequence). Here the CDR3 DNA reads TGTGCCACCAGCACAGGACAGGGAGAAGAGACCCAGTACTTC. This translates into CATSTGQGEETQYF.

This clonotype is large (0.1 to 1%). The V and J genes are TRBV29-1 and TRBJ2-3; unclear D gene. Germline loops: CDR1 SQVTM, CDR2 ANQGSEA. CDR3 length: 12 amino acids. The V end was cut by 3 bases, the J end by 1 base, with 5 bases between. CDR3 nucleotides: TGCAGCGTTGATGGGGGCACAGATACGCAGTATTTT. This codes for CSVDGGTDTQYF.

Relative to its sample, this clonotype is medium-sized (0.01 to 0.1%). This chain connects TRBV19 to TRBJ2-2, with D hard to call. CDR1 and CDR2 (germline): LNHDA, SQIVND (reference sequence). The V and J ends lost 1 base and 1 base respectively, with 1 base between them. This CDR3 region has 13 residues. CDR3 protein: CASSIVNTGELFF. CDR3 DNA sequence: TGTGCCAGTAGTATAGTGAACACCGGGGAGCTGTTTTTT.

Sample share makes this clonotype large. The chain couples TRBV9 to TRBJ2-7; TRBD2 might be the D (6 bases). V was cut by 4 bases and J by 0 bases, with 17 bases left in between. The germline CDR1 and CDR2 sequences are SGDLS and YYNGEE. The CDR3 extends over 16 amino acids. CDR3 nucleotides: TGTGCCAGCAGCAAGCGGCCCACTAGCAGCTCCTACGAGCAGTACTTC. Translated: CASSKRPTSSSYEQYF.

This clonotype is deemed large. This chain connects TRBV2 to TRBJ1-1, with D possibly being TRBD1 (6 bases). The CDR3 is made up of 15 amino acids. The V end was cut by 2 bases, the J end by 11 bases, with 21 bases between. Per germline, CDR1 SNHLY and CDR2 FYNNEI. The DNA of the CDR3 is TGTGCCAGCAGTGAAAATCCCTTCCTACCCCAGGGGGCTTTCTTT. The encoded protein is CASSENPFLPQGAFF.

By sample fraction, this clonotype is medium-sized. The V call is TRBV29-1, the J call TRBJ2-7; 9 bases map to TRBD1. Trimming removed 7 bases from V and 7 bases from J; junction bases left unmatched: 11. The CDR3 length is 13 residues. CDR1 is SQVTM, CDR2 ANQGSEA, per germline. The CDR3 region is CSARDRDYGEQYF. As DNA, the CDR3 is TGCAGCGCCCGGGACAGGGATTATGGAGAGCAGTACTTC.

This clonotype is large in the sample. The chain joins TRBV7-2 to TRBJ2-1, with D possibly being TRBD2 (6 bases). The length of the CDR3 is 15 residues. V was shortened by 4 bases and J by 3 bases, with 13 bases between the two germline ends. The V gene's germline CDR1 is SGHTA and CDR2 FQGNSA. The CDR3, as DNA: TGTGCCAGCAGCTCGGGACTTATATTCTACAATGAGCAGTTCTTC. Its protein is CASSSGLIFYNEQFF.

By proportion, this clonotype is medium-sized (0.01 to 0.1%). The rearrangement joins TRBV10-3 to TRBJ2-1, with D possibly TRBD2 on 7 matching bases. The germline CDR1 and CDR2 sequences are ENHRY and SYGVKD. This CDR3 spans 16 amino acids. V shed 3 bases and J shed 5 bases, with 17 bases lying between them. This chain's CDR3 is CAISDGGALLDNEQFF. The CDR3 DNA follows: TGTGCCATCAGTGATGGGGGGGCCCTGCTCGACAATGAGCAGTTCTTC.